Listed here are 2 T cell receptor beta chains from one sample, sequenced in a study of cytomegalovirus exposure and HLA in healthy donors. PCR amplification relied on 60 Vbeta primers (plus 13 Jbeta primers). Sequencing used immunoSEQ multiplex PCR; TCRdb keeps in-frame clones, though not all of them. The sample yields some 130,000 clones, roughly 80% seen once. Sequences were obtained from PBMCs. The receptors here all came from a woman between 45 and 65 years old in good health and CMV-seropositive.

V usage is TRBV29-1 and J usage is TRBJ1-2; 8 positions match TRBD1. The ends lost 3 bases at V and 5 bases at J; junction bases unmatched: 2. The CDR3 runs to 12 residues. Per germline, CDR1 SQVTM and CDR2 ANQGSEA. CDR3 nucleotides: TGCAGCGTTGACAGGACAGGGTATGGCTACACCTTC. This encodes CSVDRTGYGYTF.

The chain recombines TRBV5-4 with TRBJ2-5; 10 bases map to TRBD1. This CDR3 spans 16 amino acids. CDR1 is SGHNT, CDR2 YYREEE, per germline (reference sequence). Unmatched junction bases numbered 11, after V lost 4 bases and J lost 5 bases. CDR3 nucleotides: TGTGCCAGCAGCCAAGGGGCGACAGGGGGCGAGGAGACCCAGTACTTC. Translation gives CASSQGATGGEETQYF.